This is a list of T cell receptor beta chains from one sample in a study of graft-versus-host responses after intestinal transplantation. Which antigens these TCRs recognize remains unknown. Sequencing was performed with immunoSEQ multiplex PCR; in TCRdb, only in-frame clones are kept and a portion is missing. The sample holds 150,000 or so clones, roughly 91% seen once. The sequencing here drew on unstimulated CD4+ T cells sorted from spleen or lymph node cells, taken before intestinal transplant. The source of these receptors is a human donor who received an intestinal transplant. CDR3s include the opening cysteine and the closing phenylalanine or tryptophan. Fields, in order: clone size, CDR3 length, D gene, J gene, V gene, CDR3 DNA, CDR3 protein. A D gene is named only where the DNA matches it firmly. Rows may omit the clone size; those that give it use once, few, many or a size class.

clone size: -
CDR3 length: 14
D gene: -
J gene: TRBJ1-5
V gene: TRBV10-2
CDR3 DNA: TGCGCCAGCAGTGACCCCGGACGAAGGGAGCCCCAGCATTTT
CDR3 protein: CASSDPGRREPQHF

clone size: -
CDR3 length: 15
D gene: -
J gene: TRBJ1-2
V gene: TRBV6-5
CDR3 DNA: TGTGCCAGCAGTTACTCGCGGGGGGGAAACTATGGCTACACCTTC
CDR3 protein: CASSYSRGGNYGYTF

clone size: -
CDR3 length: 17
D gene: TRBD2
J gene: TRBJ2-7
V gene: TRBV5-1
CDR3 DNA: TGCGCCAGCAGCTCCGGCGGTGCGGGAGGGCCGACTTACGAGCAGTACTTC
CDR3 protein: CASSSGGAGGPTYEQYF

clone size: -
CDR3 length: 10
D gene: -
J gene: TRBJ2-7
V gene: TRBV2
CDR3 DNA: TGTGCCAGCAGGACCTACGAGCAGTACTTC
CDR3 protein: CASRTYEQYF

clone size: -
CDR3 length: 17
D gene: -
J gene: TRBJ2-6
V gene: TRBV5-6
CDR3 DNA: TGTGCCAGCAGCCCCGTAATTCGAACCTCTGGGGCCAACGTCCTGACTTTC
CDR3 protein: CASSPVIRTSGANVLTF

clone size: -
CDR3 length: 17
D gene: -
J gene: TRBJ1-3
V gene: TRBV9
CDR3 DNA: TGTGCCAGCAGCGTAGGGGAGGGGGGGTCCCCTGGAAACACCATATATTTT
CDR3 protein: CASSVGEGGSPGNTIYF

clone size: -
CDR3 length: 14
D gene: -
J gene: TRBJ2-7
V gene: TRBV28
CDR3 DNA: TGTGCCAGCAGTTATGGAGGGGTGGGCTACGAGCAGTACTTC
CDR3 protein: CASSYGGVGYEQYF

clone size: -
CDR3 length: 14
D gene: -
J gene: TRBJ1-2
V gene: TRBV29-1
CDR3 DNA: TGCAGCGTTGAAGATCCTTGGGTCGGATATGGCTACACCTTC
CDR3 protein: CSVEDPWVGYGYTF

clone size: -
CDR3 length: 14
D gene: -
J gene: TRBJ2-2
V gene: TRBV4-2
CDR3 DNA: TGTGCCAGCAGCCAAGATTTAGTGACCGGGGAGCTGTTTTTT
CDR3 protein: CASSQDLVTGELFF

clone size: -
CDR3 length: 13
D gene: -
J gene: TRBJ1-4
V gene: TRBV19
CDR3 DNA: TGTGCCAGTAAAGAGCGTCTTAATGAAAAACTGTTTTTT
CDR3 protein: CASKERLNEKLFF

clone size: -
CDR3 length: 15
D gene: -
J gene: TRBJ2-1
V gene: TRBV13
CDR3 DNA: TGTGCCAGCAGCTTAGGCCGGGCCTCCTACAATGAGCAGTTCTTC
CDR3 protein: CASSLGRASYNEQFF

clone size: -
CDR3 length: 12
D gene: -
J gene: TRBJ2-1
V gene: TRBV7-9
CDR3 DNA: TGTGCCAGCAGCGTCTCAGGTGATGAGCAGTTCTTC
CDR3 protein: CASSVSGDEQFF

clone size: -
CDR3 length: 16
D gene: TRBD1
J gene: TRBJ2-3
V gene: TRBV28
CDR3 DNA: TGTGCCAGCGGACAGGGGGCGTTTCCCACCACAGATACGCAGTATTTT
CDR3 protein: CASGQGAFPTTDTQYF

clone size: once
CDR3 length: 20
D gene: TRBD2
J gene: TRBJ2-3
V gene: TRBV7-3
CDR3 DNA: TGTGCCAGCAGCTTGGCGGGACAAATAGCTAGCGGGAGCAAGAGTGGAACGCAGTATTTT
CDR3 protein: CASSLAGQIASGSKSGTQYF

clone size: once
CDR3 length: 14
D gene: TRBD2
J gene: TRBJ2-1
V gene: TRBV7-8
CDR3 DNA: TGTGCCAGCAGCTCGGGACTAGCGGGACCTGAGCAGTTCTTC
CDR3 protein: CASSSGLAGPEQFF

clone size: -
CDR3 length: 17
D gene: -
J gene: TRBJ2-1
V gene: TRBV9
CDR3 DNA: TGTGCCAGCAGCGTAAAGGTTCGGGGGACCGAGTACAATGAGCAGTTCTTC
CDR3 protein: CASSVKVRGTEYNEQFF

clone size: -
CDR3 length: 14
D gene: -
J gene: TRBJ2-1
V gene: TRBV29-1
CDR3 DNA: TGCAGCGTTGGGAGCCAGGGAAACTACAATGAGCAGTTCTTC
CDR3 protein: CSVGSQGNYNEQFF

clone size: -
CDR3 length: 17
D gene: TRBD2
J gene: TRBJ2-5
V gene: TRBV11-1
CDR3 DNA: TGTGCCAGCAGCTGGGGACGCGGGAGGGCCGAAGGGGAGACCCAGTACTTC
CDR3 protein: CASSWGRGRAEGETQYF

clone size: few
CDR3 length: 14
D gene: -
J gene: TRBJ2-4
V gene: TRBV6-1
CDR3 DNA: TGTGCCAGCAGTGAAGGCTTGGATACAGGCATTCAGTACTTC
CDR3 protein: CASSEGLDTGIQYF

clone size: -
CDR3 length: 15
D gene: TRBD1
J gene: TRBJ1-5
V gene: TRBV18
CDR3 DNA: TGTGCCAGCTCACCTGTACAGGGGAGCAATCAGCCCCAGCATTTT
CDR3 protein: CASSPVQGSNQPQHF